Presented here are 20 T cell receptor beta chains from one specimen sequenced in a study of CD8+ T cells in alopecia areata. Following extraction, RNA underwent reverse transcription to cDNA, which served as the sequencing template. Assay used: immunoSEQ multiplex PCR; TCRdb lists only in-frame clones, some missing. Seen here are approximately 99,000 clones, 50% to 70% observed once, and the top ten hold roughly 25%. The sample consisted of NKG2D-low CD8+ T cells sorted from blood. These receptors were collected from a human donor with alopecia areata.

The genes are TRBV7-8 and TRBJ2-3; D remains unclear. Per the germline V gene, CDR1 is SGHVS and CDR2 is FQNEAQ. The CDR3 is 13 residues long. V lost 0 bases to trimming and J lost 3 bases, with 4 bases between them. Here the CDR3 reads CASSLAVTDTQYF. The CDR3 DNA sequence: TGTGCCAGCAGCTTAGCGGTTACAGATACGCAGTATTTT.

This clone came up a few times. The chain uses TRBV5-6 and TRBJ2-5; 11 bases fit TRBD1. V trimming: 4 bases; J trimming: 1 base; junction bases outside the gene matches: 9. This CDR3 comprises 17 residues. Germline CDR1 reads SGHDT; CDR2 reads YYEEEE. As DNA, the CDR3 is TGTGCCAGCAGCGCGGACGGGACAGGGGGAGTCCAAGAGACCCAGTACTTC. It translates to CASSADGTGGVQETQYF. The full variable domain, with the rest looked up from reference TRBV5-6 and TRBJ2-5, is DAGVTQSPTHLIKTRGQQVTLRCSPKSGHDTVSWYQQALGQGPQFIFQYYEEEERQRGNFPDRFSGHQFPNYSSELNVNALLLGDSALYLCASSADGTGGVQETQYFGPGTRLLVL.

V and J are TRBV28 and TRBJ2-1; TRBD2 matches 9 bases. CDR3 length: 14 residues. Looked up from germline, CDR1 is MDHEN and CDR2 is SYDVKM. V was clipped by 4 bases and J by 9 bases; unmatched bases: 7. The CDR3 spells CASSSLAGAIEQFF. Written as DNA, the CDR3 is TGTGCCAGCAGTTCCTTAGCGGGAGCTATTGAGCAGTTCTTC. Full variable domain (remainder filled in from reference TRBV28 and TRBJ2-1): DVKVTQSSRYLVKRTGEKVFLECVQDMDHENMFWYRQDPGLGLRLIYFSYDVKMKEKGDIPEGYSVSREKKERFSLILESASTNQTSMYLCASSSLAGAIEQFFGPGTRLTVL.

This clone was counted a few times. The gene calls are TRBV19 and TRBJ1-1; D is unresolved. Germline CDR1 is LNHDA and CDR2 is SQIVND (reference sequence). Trimming took off 4 bases at V and 7 bases at J, with 13 bases between the two ends. The CDR3 has 13 residues. Here the CDR3 DNA reads TGTGCCAGTAGTACTCGAGGCCCCCTTGAAGCTTTCTTT. Its protein product is CASSTRGPLEAFF.

This clone was recorded at least ten times. This chain connects TRBV4-1 to TRBJ2-7, with TRBD2 as a possible D gene (5 bases). With 3 bases removed from V and 3 bases from J, the gap between germline ends came to 12 bases. Germline loops: CDR1 MGHRA, CDR2 YSYEKL. The CDR3 has 14 residues. CDR3 bases: TGCGCCAGCAGCCAGACCGCACGGGACTACGAGCAGTACTTC. The encoded protein is CASSQTARDYEQYF.

This clone was observed a few times. V gene TRBV14 combines with J gene TRBJ2-1; D gene unclear. In germline, CDR1 is SGHDN, CDR2 FVKESK. V lost 4 bases and J 6 bases, leaving 10 bases between the germline ends. There are 13 residues in the CDR3. The CDR3 reads CASSPDIGNEQFF. CDR3 nucleotides: TGTGCCAGCAGCCCCGATATCGGCAATGAGCAGTTCTTC.

This clone has a handful of counts. This sequence joins TRBV10-3 and TRBJ1-2; no reliable D call. Trimming stripped 8 bases from V and 2 bases from J, with 9 bases between. This CDR3 has 12 residues. Germline loops: CDR1 ENHRY, CDR2 SYGVKD. The CDR3 spells CAIGTRNYGYTF. CDR3 coding DNA: TGTGCCATCGGAACACGAAACTATGGCTACACCTTC.

The CDR3 spells CASSGTSGGNNEQFF. The CDR3 DNA reads TGTGCCAGCAGCGGTACTAGCGGGGGAAACAATGAGCAGTTCTTC. The gene calls are TRBV27 and TRBJ2-1; 11 bases are a match to TRBD2. Losses at the gene ends were 6 bases for V and 5 bases for J; bases not matched to a gene: 6. This CDR3 has 15 amino acids. Germline-derived CDR1 and CDR2 are MNHEY and SMNVEV (reference sequence).

The rearrangement uses TRBV7-8 and TRBJ2-2; possibly TRBD2 for D (6 bases). This CDR3 region has 15 residues. V shed 6 bases and J shed 3 bases, with 14 bases lying between them. Germline V gives CDR1 SGHVS, CDR2 FQNEAQ. CDR3 region: CASRGGISDTGELFF. The CDR3 bases are TGTGCCAGCAGAGGCGGGATTTCGGACACCGGGGAGCTGTTTTTT.

The gene calls are TRBV4-3 and TRBJ1-1, with D perhaps TRBD1 (6 bases). In germline, CDR1 is LGHNA, CDR2 YSLEER. The CDR3 has 15 amino acids. Trimming left V 4 bases short and J 5 bases short, with 17 bases between. CDR3 nucleotide sequence: TGCGCCAGCAGCCGGATAGGGGGGGATGGTACTGAAGCTTTCTTT. It specifies CASSRIGGDGTEAFF.

The chain carries TRBV4-1 and TRBJ2-7; 9 bases match TRBD2. This CDR3 region has 19 residues. V lost 2 bases and J lost 3; bases outside the gene matches: 17. Germline assignment: CDR1 MGHRA and CDR2 YSYEKL. This CDR3 is CASSQLEVVTAGGSYEQYF. The CDR3 nucleotides are TGCGCCAGCAGCCAATTGGAGGTGGTGACGGCGGGAGGGAGCTACGAGCAGTACTTC.

The rearrangement joins TRBV19 to TRBJ2-7, with D perhaps given as TRBD1 or TRBD2 (5 bases each). Trimming removed 3 bases at V and 7 bases at J, with 16 bases between. The germline V gene encodes CDR1 LNHDA and CDR2 SQIVND (reference sequence). This CDR3 comprises 14 residues. Here the CDR3 reads CASSIAGTFSEQYF. CDR3 DNA: TGTGCCAGTAGTATTGCAGGGACCTTTAGTGAGCAGTACTTC.

The gene calls are TRBV28 and TRBJ2-7; the match to TRBD1 covers 9 bases. Looked up from germline, CDR1 is MDHEN and CDR2 is SYDVKM. V shed 5 bases and J 2 bases; nucleotides not matched to a gene: 7. CDR3 length equals 15 residues. CDR3 protein: CASSTKGQGPYEQYF. The DNA for the CDR3 is TGTGCCAGCAGTACAAAGGGACAGGGTCCCTACGAGCAGTACTTC.

The chain couples TRBV7-9 to TRBJ2-3, with D possibly being TRBD2 (5 bases). CDR3 length: 18 amino acids. The V end lost 3 bases, the J end lost 0 bases, and 19 bases lay between the germline ends. Germline V CDR1 and CDR2: SEHNR, FQNEAQ (reference sequence). Here the CDR3 DNA reads TGTGCCAGCAGCTTTACCCCCTTATGGGAGTGGAGCACAGATACGCAGTATTTT. Its protein product is CASSFTPLWEWSTDTQYF.

This clone has just a few counts. The chain has TRBV23-1 and TRBJ2-3, with D possibly being TRBD1 (5 bases). TRBV23-1 is identified as an open reading frame with a role that is uncertain. Trimming removed 7 bases from V and 7 bases from J, with 27 bases in between. The CDR3 is made up of 17 amino acids. The CDR3 coding sequence is TGCGCCAGCACCTTACCTTCGGGCTTTGGACATGCGAATACGCAGTATTTT. The encoded protein is CASTLPSGFGHANTQYF.

This clone was detected only once. The rearrangement uses TRBV7-8 and TRBJ2-1, with D perhaps matching TRBD2 (6 bases). The CDR3 runs 11 residues. The V end was cut by 5 bases, the J end by 9 bases, with 8 bases between. CDR1 and CDR2 from the germline V gene are SGHVS and FQNEAQ. The CDR3, as DNA: TGTGCCAGCAGCGTCGGGGGTGAGCAGTTCTTC. Amino acid sequence: CASSVGGEQFF.

The chain combines TRBV7-9 with TRBJ2-5; TRBD1 matches 8 bases. Losses at the gene ends were 1 base for V and 3 bases for J; bases not matched to a gene: 4. The CDR3 loop spans 15 amino acids. Per germline, CDR1 SEHNR and CDR2 FQNEAQ (reference sequence). Here the CDR3 reads CASSLDQTGEETQYF. The CDR3, as DNA: TGTGCCAGCAGCTTAGATCAGACAGGGGAAGAGACCCAGTACTTC.

V is TRBV29-1 and J is TRBJ2-7, with D unclear. The V end was cut by 4 bases, the J end by 9 bases, with 16 bases between. Looked up from germline, CDR1 is SQVTM and CDR2 is ANQGSEA. The CDR3 is 12 amino acids. CDR3 in amino acids: CSVVGYPKGQYF. The CDR3 region has the DNA TGCAGCGTTGTTGGCTACCCGAAGGGGCAGTACTTC.

This clone was found once. The V call is TRBV9, the J call TRBJ2-7; 11 positions match TRBD1. CDR3 length: 15 amino acids. V gave up 4 bases and J gave up 7 bases; unmatched junction bases: 10. Germline CDR1 and CDR2: SGDLS and YYNGEE. The CDR3 sequence is CASSPGTGGLGEQYF. The CDR3 coding sequence is TGTGCCAGCAGCCCCGGGACAGGGGGTCTAGGGGAGCAGTACTTC.

This clone appeared a few times. CDR3: CASSLPLTSGRHNEQFF. Here the CDR3 DNA reads TGTGCCAGCAGCCTACCTCTAACTAGCGGGCGCCACAATGAGCAGTTCTTC. The chain couples TRBV7-9 to TRBJ2-1; TRBD2 matches 9 bases. Germline V gives CDR1 SEHNR, CDR2 FQNEAQ (reference sequence). J was trimmed by 5 bases and V by 5 bases; bases with no gene match: 13. The CDR3 totals 17 residues.